This TCR beta chain emerged from a study of immune evolution from preneoplasia to lung adenocarcinoma. CDR1 is SGHNT, CDR2 YENEEA, per germline. The CDR3 runs 15 residues. With 5 bases clipped from V and 9 bases from J, the junction kept 4 bases outside the gene matches. Profiled with immunoSEQ multiplex PCR; TCRdb holds only in-frame clones, not every one. The sample yields over 3,500 clones, roughly 76% seen once. The V and J genes are TRBV11-3 and TRBJ2-1, with 16 positions matching TRBD2. Sequenced material: FFPE minimally invasive lung adenocarcinoma tissue. This sequence originates from a person between 60 and 79 years old with lung adenocarcinoma. CDR3 amino acids: CASSRGTSGRVEQFF. CDR3 DNA sequence: TGTGCCAGCAGCCGCGGGACTAGCGGGAGGGTTGAGCAGTTCTTC.